A single sample gave rise to the 28 T cell receptor beta chains below, sequenced in a study of shared clonotypes between healthy human individuals. Profiling relied on immunoSEQ multiplex PCR, and the TCRdb table lists in-frame clones only, not all of them. The sample has more than 1.2 million clones, just under 99% seen once. Source material: naive CD4+ T cells sorted from blood. The subset here: CD45RA+ positively selected. The receptors shown here come from a young man in good health.

On this clone: The junction differs from germline at one of its ends, possibly a read error. V usage is TRBV6-4 and J usage is TRBJ2-3, with 9 bases lining up with TRBD2. In germline, CDR1 is MRHNA, CDR2 SNTAGT. This CDR3 is 15 amino acids long. The CDR3 DNA sequence: TGTGCCACCAGTTTTAGCGGGAGTGGGGCAGATACGCAGTATTTT. Amino acid sequence: CATSFSGSGADTQYF.

In this sample, this clone turned up once. V is TRBV7-2 and J is TRBJ2-3; 8 nucleotides agree with TRBD2. Germline CDR1 reads SGHTA; CDR2 reads FQGNSA. V lost 5 bases and J lost 5; bases outside the gene matches: 15. This CDR3 has 17 residues. CDR3 bases: TGTGCCAGCAGCCCGGGGGGGGACTCTGTTCTGGGAGATACGCAGTATTTT. As protein: CASSPGGDSVLGDTQYF.

This clone has just one count. The rearrangement uses TRBV28 and TRBJ2-7, with TRBD1 matching 8 bases. The CDR3 totals 14 residues. CDR1 is MDHEN and CDR2 is SYDVKM in the germline V gene. Losses at the gene ends were 3 bases for V and 12 bases for J; bases not matched to a gene: 13. CDR3 region: CASSFKWAGGERYF. The CDR3 region has the DNA TGTGCCAGCAGTTTCAAGTGGGCAGGGGGCGAAAGGTACTTC.

The chain carries TRBV9 and TRBJ2-1; TRBD2 agrees at 12 bases. The CDR3 runs to 16 residues. Germline CDR1 and CDR2: SGDLS and YYNGEE. The J segment lost 3 bases and the V segment lost 3 bases, leaving 4 bases of the junction unmatched. The CDR3, as DNA: TGTGCCAGCAGCGCGCCGGGACTAGCGGGCTACAATGAGCAGTTCTTC. It yields the protein CASSAPGLAGYNEQFF.

The chain has TRBV28 and TRBJ1-5; D remains unclear. The CDR3 is 12 residues long. The germline V gene has CDR1 MDHEN and CDR2 SYDVKM. Trimming stripped 6 bases from V and 9 bases from J, with 12 bases between. CDR3: CASREPTMPQHF. CDR3 sequence (DNA): TGTGCCAGCAGGGAACCAACGATGCCCCAGCATTTT. Complete variable domain (other parts from reference TRBV28 and TRBJ1-5): DVKVTQSSRYLVKRTGEKVFLECVQDMDHENMFWYRQDPGLGLRLIYFSYDVKMKEKGDIPEGYSVSREKKERFSLILESASTNQTSMYLCASREPTMPQHFGDGTRLSIL.

The rearrangement joins TRBV27 to TRBJ2-1, with 12 bases lining up with TRBD2. The length of the CDR3 is 15 residues. V lost 4 bases and J lost 10; bases outside the gene matches: 8. Looked up from germline, CDR1 is MNHEY and CDR2 is SMNVEV (reference sequence). CDR3 coding DNA: TGTGCCAGCAGTTCTAGCGGGAGGGGGAAATGGGAGCAGTTCTTC. This gives the protein CASSSSGRGKWEQFF.

The V call is TRBV7-8, the J call TRBJ2-3; 10 bases fit TRBD2. The CDR3 is 16 residues long. V gave up 3 bases and J gave up 6 bases; unmatched junction bases: 9. CDR1 and CDR2 from the germline V gene are SGHVS and FQNEAQ. CDR3 region: CASSFRLAGDSDTQYF. For the CDR3, the DNA is TGTGCCAGCAGCTTCCGGCTAGCGGGAGATTCGGATACGCAGTATTTT.

V gene TRBV5-1 combines with J gene TRBJ1-1, with TRBD1 identical over 8 bases. Losses at the gene ends were 7 bases for V and 1 base for J; bases not matched to a gene: 0. Germline V gene lookup returns CDR1 SGHRS and CDR2 YFSETQ. The CDR3 runs 12 residues. CDR3 residues: CASGTGNTEAFF. As DNA, the CDR3 is TGCGCCAGCGGGACAGGGAACACTGAAGCTTTCTTT.

In its sample, this clone was seen once. The chain is built from TRBV10-3 and TRBJ1-5, with D tentatively TRBD1 (5 bases). The CDR3 has 12 amino acids. The V end was cut by 11 bases, the J end by 5 bases, with 13 bases between. Germline values: CDR1 ENHRY, CDR2 SYGVKD. CDR3 nucleotides: TGTGCCGCCGCCGCGGGGGATCAGCCCCAGCATTTT. This gives the protein CAAAAGDQPQHF.

CDR3 in DNA: TGTGCCAGCTCACCAATCGAGGGCTGGACCGGGGAGCTGTTTTTT. Amino acids: CASSPIEGWTGELFF. The rearrangement joins TRBV18 to TRBJ2-2, with a possible D match to TRBD2 (5 bases). The V end was cut by 2 bases, the J end by 5 bases, with 12 bases between. Germline CDR1 reads KGHSH; CDR2 reads LQKENI. CDR3 length: 15 amino acids.

This clone was seen only once. The rearrangement links TRBV6-4 to TRBJ2-3; D is uncertain. The CDR3 runs to 15 residues. V was trimmed by 5 bases and J by 3 bases, leaving 15 bases between them. Germline V gene sequence: CDR1 MRHNA, CDR2 SNTAGT. The CDR3 DNA reads as TGTGCCAGCAGTCAAGTGGTAACGAAAACAGATACGCAGTATTTT. Translated: CASSQVVTKTDTQYF.

This sequence joins TRBV4-2 and TRBJ2-2; 8 positions match TRBD2. The germline V gene has CDR1 LGHNA and CDR2 YNFKEQ. The CDR3 is 18 amino acids. V trimming: 0 bases; J trimming: 8 bases; junction bases outside the gene matches: 14. CDR3 DNA: TGTGCCAGCAGCCAAGACGATAACCCGGGACTAGTATTGGGGGAGCTGTTTTTT. Protein sequence: CASSQDDNPGLVLGELFF.

V usage is TRBV27 and J usage is TRBJ2-7; possible D gene TRBD2, 6 bases. V was clipped by 5 bases and J by 2 bases, with 13 bases between them. CDR3 size: 14 residues. CDR1 is MNHEY, CDR2 SMNVEV, per germline (reference sequence). The CDR3 DNA sequence: TGTGCCAGCAGTCTCCGCTGGGGGGCCTACGAGCAGTACTTC. Amino acids: CASSLRWGAYEQYF.

This clone was seen just once. The J gene is TRBJ2-7, the V gene TRBV6-5; TRBD1 aligns across 7 bases. CDR1 is MNHEY and CDR2 is SVGAGI in the germline V gene. The CDR3 is made up of 13 amino acids. V was pared by 9 bases and J by 4 bases, with 9 bases of the junction left unmatched. Written as DNA, the CDR3 is TGTGCCAGTTCGGGGACAGTCTCATACGAGCAGTACTTC. Amino acid sequence: CASSGTVSYEQYF.

CDR3 bases: TGTGCCAGCAGCTCGGACAGCAACACTGAAGCTTTCTTT. Amino acid sequence: CASSSDSNTEAFF. The genes are TRBV7-6 and TRBJ1-1; TRBD1 might be the D (6 bases). Germline CDR1 is SGHVS and CDR2 is FNYEAQ. The V end was cut by 4 bases, the J end by 2 bases, with 8 bases between. This CDR3 has 13 residues. The full variable domain, rest sourced from reference TRBV7-6 and TRBJ1-1, is GAGVSQSPRYKVTKRGQDVALRCDPISGHVSLYWYRQALGQGPEFLTYFNYEAQQDKSGLPNDRFSAERPEGSISTLTIQRTEQRDSAMYRCASSSDSNTEAFFGQGTRLTVV.

V and J are TRBV29-1 and TRBJ2-5, with D possibly being TRBD2 (5 bases). The V end was cut by 7 bases, the J end by 2 bases, with 11 bases between. Germline lookup yields CDR1 SQVTM and CDR2 ANQGSEA. The length of the CDR3 is 12 residues. The CDR3 DNA is TGCAGCGGGAGGACCCCTCAAGAGACCCAGTACTTC. Protein product: CSGRTPQETQYF. The full variable domain, rest sourced from reference TRBV29-1 and TRBJ2-5, is SAVISQKPSRDICQRGTSLTIQCQVDSQVTMMFWYRQQPGQSLTLIATANQGSEATYESGFVIDKFPISRPNLTFSTLTVSNMSPEDSSIYLCSGRTPQETQYFGPGTRLLVL.

CDR3 residues: CASSPLAGGEEQYF. The CDR3 bases are TGTGCCAGCAGCCCCCTCGCGGGAGGCGAGGAGCAGTACTTC. The J gene is TRBJ2-7, the V gene TRBV5-8; 8 positions match TRBD2. This CDR3 has 14 amino acids. The J segment lost 7 bases and the V segment lost 4 bases, leaving 10 bases of the junction unmatched. Germline assignment: CDR1 SGHTS and CDR2 YDEGEE. The complete variable domain, with remaining parts taken from reference TRBV5-8 and TRBJ2-7, reads EAGVTQSPTHLIKTRGQQATLRCSPISGHTSVYWYQQALGLGLQFLLWYDEGEERNRGNFPPRFSGRQFPNYSSELNVNALELEDSALYLCASSPLAGGEEQYFGPGTRLTVT.

The rearrangement joins TRBV9 to TRBJ1-4; D gene unclear. CDR1 is SGDLS, CDR2 YYNGEE, per germline. This CDR3 comprises 14 residues. Trimming removed 0 bases at V and 5 bases at J, with 8 bases between. This CDR3 is CASSVDLGNEKLFF. In nucleotides, the CDR3 is TGTGCCAGCAGCGTAGATTTAGGGAATGAAAAACTGTTTTTT.

Of note for this clone: Compared with germline, one end of the junction differs, possibly owing to a read error. The chain recombines TRBV6-5 with TRBJ2-7; TRBD1 matches at 9 bases. The CDR3 extends over 12 amino acids. CDR1 and CDR2 from the germline V gene are MNHEY and SVGAGI. As DNA, the CDR3 is TGTGCCAGCAGTTTAAACCGGGACAGGGCGAACTTC. Translated: CASSLNRDRANF.

This chain connects TRBV7-3 to TRBJ2-3; the D call may be TRBD1 or TRBD2 (5 bases each). Germline values: CDR1 SGHTA, CDR2 FQGTGA. The V end was cut by 1 base, the J end by 4 bases, with 12 bases between. The CDR3 is made up of 15 amino acids. CDR3 amino acids: CASSLMGERSDTQYF. Here the CDR3 DNA reads TGTGCCAGCAGCTTAATGGGGGAGCGGTCAGATACGCAGTATTTT.

This clone appeared once. The chain is built from TRBV11-3 and TRBJ2-2; 10 positions agree with TRBD2. CDR1 is SGHNT and CDR2 is YENEEA in the germline V gene. The CDR3 sequence is 17 residues long. J lost 7 bases, V lost 2 bases, and 10 bases had no gene match. The CDR3 loop reads CASSLRSSGSVGGELFF. The CDR3 nucleotides read TGTGCCAGCAGCTTACGATCTAGCGGGAGCGTCGGCGGGGAGCTGTTTTTT.

The chain joins TRBV28 to TRBJ1-1; 10 bases agree with TRBD1. This CDR3 is built from 15 residues. Germline CDR1 reads MDHEN; CDR2 reads SYDVKM. J gave up 6 bases and V 3 bases, and 7 bases lay outside the gene matches. The CDR3 reads CASSFGDRGIAEAFF. CDR3 coding DNA: TGTGCCAGCAGTTTCGGGGACAGGGGAATAGCTGAAGCTTTCTTT.

About this clone itself: This specimen includes other DNA sequences encoding the same CDR3. V usage is TRBV19 and J usage is TRBJ2-2, with D unresolved. V was pared by 1 base and J by 4 bases, with 10 bases between. Germline lookup yields CDR1 LNHDA and CDR2 SQIVND (reference sequence). The CDR3 contains 15 residues. CDR3 in amino acids: CASSIGPGRTGELFF. The CDR3 nucleotides are TGTGCCAGTAGTATAGGCCCAGGACGCACCGGGGAGCTGTTTTTT.

The rearrangement joins TRBV27 to TRBJ2-1, with D tentatively TRBD1 (6 bases). The germline V gene has CDR1 MNHEY and CDR2 SMNVEV (reference sequence). This CDR3 spans 16 amino acids. Deletions cut 7 bases from V and 4 bases from J, with 20 bases between. The CDR3 sequence is CASTRTDTLRYNEQFF. CDR3 nucleotide sequence: TGTGCCAGCACGAGGACAGACACTTTAAGATACAATGAGCAGTTCTTC.

This clone came up once. The chain links TRBV14 to TRBJ2-7; D uncertain. V lost 0 bases, J lost 4 bases, and 7 bases lay in between. The germline V gene encodes CDR1 SGHDN and CDR2 FVKESK. The CDR3 has 13 residues. The CDR3 DNA reads TGTGCCAGCAGCCAAGATTTGGGGTACGAGCAGTACTTC. Amino acid sequence: CASSQDLGYEQYF.

The V call is TRBV9, the J call TRBJ2-5; 9 bases are a match to TRBD1. Unmatched junction bases numbered 10, after V lost 3 bases and J lost 1 base. This CDR3 is built from 17 residues. CDR1 and CDR2 from the germline V gene are SGDLS and YYNGEE. DNA of the CDR3: TGTGCCAGCAGCGCCGGACGCAGGGACAGGGTCCAAGAGACCCAGTACTTC. As protein: CASSAGRRDRVQETQYF.

The V gene is TRBV5-1, the J gene TRBJ2-2; TRBD2 matches at 10 bases. Germline V gene sequence: CDR1 SGHRS, CDR2 YFSETQ. This CDR3 spans 16 amino acids. Trimming cost V 4 bases and J 4 bases; bases outside gene matches: 7. CDR3 DNA sequence: TGCGCCAGCAGCACCGGGACTAGCGACGGCACCGGGGAGCTGTTTTTT. It codes for CASSTGTSDGTGELFF.

This clone was seen a single time. The chain recombines TRBV18 with TRBJ2-2; D might be TRBD1 or TRBD2, each matching 5 bases. There are 16 residues in the CDR3. V was cut by 4 bases and J by 3 bases, with 15 bases left in between. CDR1 is KGHSH, CDR2 LQKENI, per germline. As DNA, the CDR3 is TGTGCCAGCTCACGGCGGACGGGGCAGCACACCGGGGAGCTGTTTTTT. This sequence encodes CASSRRTGQHTGELFF.